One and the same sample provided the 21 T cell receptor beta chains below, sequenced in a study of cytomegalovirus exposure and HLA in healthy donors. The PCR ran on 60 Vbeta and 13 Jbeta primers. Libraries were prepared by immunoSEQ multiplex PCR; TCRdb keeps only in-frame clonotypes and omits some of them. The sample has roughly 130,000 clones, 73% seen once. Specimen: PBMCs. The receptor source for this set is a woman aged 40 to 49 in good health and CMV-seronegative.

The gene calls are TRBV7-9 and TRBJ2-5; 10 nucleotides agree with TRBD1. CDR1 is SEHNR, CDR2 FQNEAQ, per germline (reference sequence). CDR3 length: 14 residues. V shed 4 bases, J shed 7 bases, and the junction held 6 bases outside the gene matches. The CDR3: CASSSGTGVATQYF. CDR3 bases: TGTGCCAGCAGCTCCGGGACAGGGGTCGCGACCCAGTACTTC.

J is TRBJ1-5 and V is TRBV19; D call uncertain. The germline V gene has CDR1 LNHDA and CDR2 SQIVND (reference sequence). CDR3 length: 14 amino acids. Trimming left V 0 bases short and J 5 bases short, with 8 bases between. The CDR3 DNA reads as TGTGCCAGTAGTATAGATGGCGGAGATCAGCCCCAGCATTTT. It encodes CASSIDGGDQPQHF.

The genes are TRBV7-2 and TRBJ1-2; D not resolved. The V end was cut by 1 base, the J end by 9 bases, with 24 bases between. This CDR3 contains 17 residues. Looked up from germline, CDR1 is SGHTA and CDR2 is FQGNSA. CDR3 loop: CASSLGRRDAPSMSYTF. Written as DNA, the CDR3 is TGTGCCAGCAGCTTAGGGAGGAGGGATGCCCCATCCATGAGCTACACCTTC.

The CDR3 DNA reads TGCGCCAGCAGCCAAGTCCCCGGACAGTCCTATGGCTACACCTTC. This sequence encodes CASSQVPGQSYGYTF. This chain links TRBV4-1 with TRBJ1-2; the D gene is possibly TRBD1 (6 bases). The CDR3 has 15 amino acids. The germline CDR1 and CDR2 sequences are MGHRA and YSYEKL. V dropped 1 base and J dropped 4 bases, with 13 bases sitting between them.

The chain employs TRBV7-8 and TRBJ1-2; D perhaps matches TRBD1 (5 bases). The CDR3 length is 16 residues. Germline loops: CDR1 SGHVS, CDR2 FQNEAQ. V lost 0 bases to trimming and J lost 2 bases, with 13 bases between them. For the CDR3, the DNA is TGTGCCAGCAGCTTAGCGATAAGGGGTTCCAACTATGGCTACACCTTC. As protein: CASSLAIRGSNYGYTF.

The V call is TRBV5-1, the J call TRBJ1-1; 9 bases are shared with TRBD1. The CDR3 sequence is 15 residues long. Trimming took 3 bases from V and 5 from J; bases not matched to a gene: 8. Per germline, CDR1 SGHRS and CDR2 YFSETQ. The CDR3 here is CASSWGDRAGTEAFF. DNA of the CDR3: TGCGCCAGCAGCTGGGGGGACAGGGCGGGGACTGAAGCTTTCTTT.

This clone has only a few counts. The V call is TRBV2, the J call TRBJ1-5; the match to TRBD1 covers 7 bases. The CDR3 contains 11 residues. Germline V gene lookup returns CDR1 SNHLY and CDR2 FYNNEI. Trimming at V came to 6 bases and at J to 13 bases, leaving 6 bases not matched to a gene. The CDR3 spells CASRQGTSQHF. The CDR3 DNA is TGTGCCAGCAGACAGGGGACAAGTCAGCATTTT. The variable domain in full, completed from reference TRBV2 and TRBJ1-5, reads EPEVTQTPSHQVTQMGQEVILRCVPISNHLYFYWYRQILGQKVEFLVSFYNNEISEKSEIFDDQFSVERPDGSNFTLKIRSTKLEDSAMYFCASRQGTSQHFGDGTRLSIL.

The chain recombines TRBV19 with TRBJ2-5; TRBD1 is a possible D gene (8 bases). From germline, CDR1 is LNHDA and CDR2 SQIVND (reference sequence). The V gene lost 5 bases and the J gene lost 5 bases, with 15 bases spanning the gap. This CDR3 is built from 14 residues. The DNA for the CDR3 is TGTGCCAGTAGTGTAACAGGGGGGGTGGAGACCCAGTACTTC. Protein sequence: CASSVTGGVETQYF.

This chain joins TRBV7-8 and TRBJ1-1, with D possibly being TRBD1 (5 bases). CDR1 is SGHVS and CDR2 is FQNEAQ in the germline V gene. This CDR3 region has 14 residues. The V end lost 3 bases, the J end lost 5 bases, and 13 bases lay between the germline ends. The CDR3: CASSFASQGTEAFF. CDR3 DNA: TGTGCCAGCAGCTTCGCCTCTCAGGGAACTGAAGCTTTCTTT.

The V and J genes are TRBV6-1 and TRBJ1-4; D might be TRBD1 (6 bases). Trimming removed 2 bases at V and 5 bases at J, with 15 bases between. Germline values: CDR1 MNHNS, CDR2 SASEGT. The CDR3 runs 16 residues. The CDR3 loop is CASSESRGRANEKLFF. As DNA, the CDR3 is TGTGCCAGCAGTGAATCAAGGGGGAGGGCGAATGAAAAACTGTTTTTT.

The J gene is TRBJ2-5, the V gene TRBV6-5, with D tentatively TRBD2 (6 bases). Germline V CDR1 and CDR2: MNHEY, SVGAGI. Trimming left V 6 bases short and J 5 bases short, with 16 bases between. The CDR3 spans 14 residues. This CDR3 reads CASRGDWGLETQYF. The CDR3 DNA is TGTGCCAGCAGGGGGGACTGGGGTTTGGAGACCCAGTACTTC.

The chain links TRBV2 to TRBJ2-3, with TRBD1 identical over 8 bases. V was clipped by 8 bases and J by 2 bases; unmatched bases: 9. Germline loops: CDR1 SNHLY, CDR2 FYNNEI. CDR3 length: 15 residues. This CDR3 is CASVNPGQVTDTQYF. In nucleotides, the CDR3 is TGTGCCAGCGTGAATCCGGGACAGGTCACAGATACGCAGTATTTT.

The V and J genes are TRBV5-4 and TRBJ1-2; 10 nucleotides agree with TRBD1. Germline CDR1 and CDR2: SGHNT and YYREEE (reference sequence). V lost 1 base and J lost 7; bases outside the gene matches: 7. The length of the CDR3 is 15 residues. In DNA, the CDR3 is TGTGCCAGCAGCTTGCGGGGACAGGGGTTGGGTGGCTACACCTTC. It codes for CASSLRGQGLGGYTF. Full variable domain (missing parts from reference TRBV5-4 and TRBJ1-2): ETGVTQSPTHLIKTRGQQVTLRCSSQSGHNTVSWYQQALGQGPQFIFQYYREEENGRGNFPPRFSGLQFPNYSSELNVNALELDDSALYLCASSLRGQGLGGYTFGSGTRLTVV.

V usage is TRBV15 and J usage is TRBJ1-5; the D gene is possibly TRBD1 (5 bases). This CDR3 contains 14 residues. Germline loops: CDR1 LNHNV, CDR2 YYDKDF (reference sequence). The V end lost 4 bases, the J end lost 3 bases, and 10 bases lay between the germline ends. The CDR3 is CATSKRQHNQPQHF. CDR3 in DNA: TGTGCCACCAGCAAAAGACAGCACAATCAGCCCCAGCATTTT.

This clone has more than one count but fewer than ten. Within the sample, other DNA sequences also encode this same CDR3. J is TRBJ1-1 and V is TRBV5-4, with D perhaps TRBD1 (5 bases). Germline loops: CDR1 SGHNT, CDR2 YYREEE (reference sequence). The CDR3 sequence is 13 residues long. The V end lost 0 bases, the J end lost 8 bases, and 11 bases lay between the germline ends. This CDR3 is CASSLDGGGEAFF. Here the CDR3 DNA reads TGTGCCAGCAGCTTGGATGGGGGAGGCGAAGCTTTCTTT.

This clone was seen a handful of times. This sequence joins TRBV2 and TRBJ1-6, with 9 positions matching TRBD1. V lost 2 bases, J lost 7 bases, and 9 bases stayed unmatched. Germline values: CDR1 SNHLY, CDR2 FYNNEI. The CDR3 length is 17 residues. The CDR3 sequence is CASSERDRVRRNSPLHF. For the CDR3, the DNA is TGTGCCAGCAGTGAAAGGGACAGGGTAAGGAGGAATTCACCCCTCCACTTT.

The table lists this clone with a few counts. The CDR3 bases are TGTGCCAGCAGCTCAACTAGATTGAACACTGAAGCTTTCTTT. The encoded protein is CASSSTRLNTEAFF. The chain has TRBV5-6 and TRBJ1-1; D is uncertain. Trimming took 3 bases from V and 0 from J, leaving 9 bases between them. CDR1 SGHDT and CDR2 YYEEEE come from the germline V gene. CDR3 length equals 14 residues.

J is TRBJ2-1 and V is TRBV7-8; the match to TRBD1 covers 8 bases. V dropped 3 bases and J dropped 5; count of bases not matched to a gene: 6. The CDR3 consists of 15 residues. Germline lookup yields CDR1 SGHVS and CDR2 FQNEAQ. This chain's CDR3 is CASSFRGRGDNEQFF. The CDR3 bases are TGTGCCAGCAGCTTCAGGGGGCGCGGCGACAATGAGCAGTTCTTC.

The chain's CDR3 is CASSVRGGTYNEQFF. CDR3 nucleotide sequence: TGTGCCAGCAGTGTTCGCGGGGGAACCTACAATGAGCAGTTCTTC. This chain joins TRBV6-4 and TRBJ2-1; 7 bases are a match to TRBD2. J was trimmed by 2 bases and V by 4 bases; bases with no gene match: 5. The CDR3 has 15 amino acids. Per germline, CDR1 MRHNA and CDR2 SNTAGT.

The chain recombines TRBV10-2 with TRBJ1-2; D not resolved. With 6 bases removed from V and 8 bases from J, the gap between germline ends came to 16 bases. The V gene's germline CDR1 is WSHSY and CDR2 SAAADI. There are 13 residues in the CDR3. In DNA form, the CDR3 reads TGCGCCAGCAGGCTCACCGCGTATGAGGGCTACACCTTC. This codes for CASRLTAYEGYTF.

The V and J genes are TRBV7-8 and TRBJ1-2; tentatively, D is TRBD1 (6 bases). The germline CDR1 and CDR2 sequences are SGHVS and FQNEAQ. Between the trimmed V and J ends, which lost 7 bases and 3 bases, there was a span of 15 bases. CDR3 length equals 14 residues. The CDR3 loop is CASTLKGGDYGYTF. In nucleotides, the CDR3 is TGTGCCAGCACCCTAAAGGGGGGGGACTATGGCTACACCTTC.